This T cell receptor (beta chain) was profiled in a study of cytomegalovirus exposure and HLA in healthy donors (dated by TCRdb to the late 2010s). About the study as a whole: An earlier analysis of approximately 550 of the donors reported 250 to 300 Gb of sequence data and 100 million to 130 million unique TCR beta sequences from roughly 200 million T cells. Roughly 300 gigabases of sequencing data and 75 million to 85 million unique TCR sequences made up an early release that covered approximately 650 HLA-typed donors. The genetic ancestry cluster associated with self-reported Caucasian donors included approximately 85% of the 300 to 450 genotyped donors. The study was designed to test whether signatures of past pathogen exposure could be identified by cataloging public T cell receptors. The study profiled the T cell repertoires of hundreds of subjects by immunosequencing and related them to cytomegalovirus serostatus. A separate validation cohort of approximately 120 different subjects was used in addition to the approximately 700-subject first cohort. High-throughput TCR immunosequencing, statistical association of individual TCRs with disease status, and machine learning were combined to predict cytomegalovirus infection status. In a later analysis, previously published TCR beta repertoires from roughly 710 donors were re-analyzed and high-resolution HLA genotyping was added so that TCR occurrence patterns could be studied. Rather than drawing on any new phenotypic data, the later analysis identified candidate immune exposures from TCR beta sequences and the way those sequences occurred across donors. In an earlier analysis of a few hundred of the donors, high-throughput TCR beta sequencing was used to judge whether each TCR beta V gene segment behaved as functional or pseudogenic. Donor age, sex, ethnicity and CMV serostatus were compiled alongside the repertoire data. Genome-wide SNP genotypes for about three fifths of the roughly 670 donors were used in a later genetic analysis, which treated that subset as a discovery cohort. Every repertoire in the discovery cohort had been generated on one and the same sequencing platform. HLA typing included class I and class II loci at four-digit resolution. The number of typed donors differed by locus: roughly 620-630 for A, B, C, DRB1 and DQB1; 500 to 550 for DQA1; around 580 for DPA1; and around 490 for DPB1. Because of strong linkage in the cohort, five DR-DQ haplotypes were treated as single units for association and clustering. Across roughly 420 genotyped donors of the cohort, an average of about 240,000 unique TCR beta nucleotide sequences per donor were sequenced, and roughly 20% of those sequences were non-productive. Study-wide findings and limitations: Sequencing depth was assumed to be roughly uniform across donors in the presence/absence analyses, though that assumption may not hold. A total of 150 to 200 TCR beta chains were listed by the study as associated with cytomegalovirus. The earlier analysis of approximately 590 of the donors excluded approximately 17 rarely observed V segments, including chromosome 9 orphons, because counts were too low. According to the authors, the approach could potentially be generalized to other disease states and immunological phenotypes. Immune exposure information for the cohort was limited to CMV serostatus. Specific HLA alleles were associated with more than 15,000 TCR beta sequences at a false discovery rate of 0.05 in a later analysis. V-gene and J-gene trimming of TCR beta chains was associated with a missense DCLRE1C variant in a later genetic analysis, and the association was replicated in an independent cohort. According to a later genetic analysis, donors in an Asian-associated ancestry cluster had fewer N-insertions in productive TCRs than the approximately 630-donor mean. In a later analysis, TCR association rates were found to vary across HLA loci, with the most associated TCRs seen for DRB1 alleles and the fewest for HLA-C alleles. According to a later analysis, parvovirus B19, influenza, CMV and Epstein-Barr virus appeared linked to several top co-occurrence clusters. Assigning TCR associations to individual alleles was difficult when HLA alleles, especially DR and DQ, strongly co-occurred. Because HLA typing was unavailable for some donors at each locus, only the typed subset was used in association tests. Cytomegalovirus status was reported to be diagnosed by the classifier with high specificity and sensitivity in both the original and validation cohorts. A cluster of highly shared sequence variants was judged likely to be a technical artifact of the sequencing pipeline. A further reported finding was that TCR beta sequences accurately predicted the HLA-A and HLA-B alleles for most subjects in the first cohort. A few of the identified cytomegalovirus-associated TCR beta chains were confirmed in vitro to be specific for cytomegalovirus antigens. In an earlier analysis of approximately 590 of the donors, most TCR beta V segments appeared in productive rearrangements about 87% or about 30% of the time, broadly matching IMGT annotations. Most CMV-associated TCR beta chains appeared to be HLA-restricted in a later analysis, and the HLA associations seemed to be driven largely by CMV exposure. Most TCR sequences were observed very rarely across donors, whereas some public TCRs were present in many individuals. Correlated functional status among segregating V segments might reflect linkage disequilibrium, but an unknown experimental factor could not be ruled out. A later analysis found that HLA-associated TCR beta chains were more clonally expanded and had lower generation probabilities than equally common non-associated chains. Only TCR beta chains were sequenced in this cohort, and the absence of alpha or paired-chain data limited detectable features.

The cohort was made up of hundreds of healthy bone marrow donors. All cohort members were sampled while nominally healthy, although unrecorded immune exposures were likely present. The donor was CMV seronegative and was included in the group of 352 seronegative cohort members. A peripheral blood sample was provided by each donor, and peripheral blood mononuclear cells were used for TCR beta sequencing. Genomic DNA was extracted from the blood cell samples with the Qiagen DNeasy Blood Extraction Kit. Library creation used the immunoSEQ multiplex PCR assay. For the multiplex PCR, a mixture combining 60 forward primers for TCR Vbeta segments and 13 reverse primers for TCR Jbeta segments was used. The CDR3 region of rearranged TCR beta genes was amplified from genomic DNA with a multiplex PCR assay. Amplified TCR beta libraries were sequenced as 87-base-pair reads on the Illumina HiSeq System. The paper's data handling went like this. Across the roughly 640 repertoires, a later analysis counted 75 million to 90 million unique TCR beta chains, around 11 million of which were shared by at least two donors. Raw reads were error-corrected and collapsed into unique sequences by a nearest-neighbor algorithm in which closely related sequences were merged to remove PCR and sequencing errors. CDR3 sequences were aligned to IMGT reference sequences to assign V, D and J gene segments. Each retained sequence needed at least a six-nucleotide match to both a V gene segment and a J gene segment. A rearrangement was called productive if the CDR3 had no stop codons and remained in frame with V and J, and every other rearrangement was called non-productive. Following IMGT convention, CDR3 was defined as the stretch from the second conserved V-encoded cysteine to the conserved J-encoded phenylalanine. The earlier analysis of about 560 of the donors excluded any sequence lacking an unambiguous match to a single V gene segment. An earlier analysis of several hundred of the donors called V segments functional above 56.7% productive rearrangements and segregating when the between-donor standard deviation exceeded 5%. A statistical classification framework was built to diagnose cytomegalovirus status from the catalog of TCR beta chain sequences. In a later analysis, V and J genes were assigned by comparing TCR nucleotide sequences against IMGT/GENE-DB human TR gene sequences. Using the TCRdist pipeline, a later analysis assigned CDR3 sequences along with most-parsimonious VDJ recombination scenarios. A later analysis defined each TCR beta chain by its CDR3 amino acid sequence plus V-gene family, and excluded reads lacking a unique V-gene family. In a later analysis, 550 to 650 highly shared, low-generation-probability nucleotide sequences were removed to address suspected cross-contamination and a sequencing artifact. For each public chain, a later analysis derived a clonal expansion index from normalized ranks of inferred template counts within each repertoire. In a later analysis, generation probabilities were computed using a VDJ recombination model fitted to out-of-frame rearrangements, and the results were checked against IGoR. In a later analysis, TCR-TCR, TCR-HLA and TCR-CMV co-occurrence was scored with hypergeometric tests, and a repertoire-size bias correction was applied to TCR pairs. In a later analysis, false discovery rates were estimated by permuting HLA or CMV assignments 20 times. A later analysis grouped co-occurring TCRs with DBSCAN, adding TCRdist sequence similarity when clustering within HLA-allele-positive subsets. Repertoires with fewer than 30,000 or more than 120,000 public chains were left out of co-occurrence clustering, as were about 5 repertoires with anomalous nucleotide sharing. In TCRdb, the immuneACCESS table is reduced to in-frame sequences with V and J assigned. These tables do not hold every clone; where another copy was compared, an unresolved V gene accounts for under half, and the others remain unexplained. V, J and clone size reflect that table, while D and trimming were determined from the DNA. The table for this sample lists 95,000 to 100,000 clones; about 80% of them were counted only once. Roughly 2% of the sample is held by the ten biggest clonotypes.

Worth noting for this clone: The clone's antigen remains unknown. Base qualities are missing; no much larger clone stands one base away.

This TCR was recovered from a man aged 35 to 55 in good health and CMV-seronegative. Source material: PBMCs.

The nucleotide sequence reads as follows: TGTGCCAGCAGTTTAACAGGGATAGAATACGAGCAGTACTTC. It is translated as CASSLTGIEYEQYF. This receptor chain uses TRBV27 and TRBJ2-5; the D segment could be TRBD1, given 6 matching bases. The last part of the DNA fits TRBJ2-7 better; the J call may be wrong. Sequences MNHEY (CDR1) and SMNVEV (CDR2) are obtained from the germline V gene (reference sequence). The CDR3 spans 14 residues, from the cysteine through the phenylalanine. The retained sequence is limited to the CDR3, 42 bases, with the frame set at the first base.